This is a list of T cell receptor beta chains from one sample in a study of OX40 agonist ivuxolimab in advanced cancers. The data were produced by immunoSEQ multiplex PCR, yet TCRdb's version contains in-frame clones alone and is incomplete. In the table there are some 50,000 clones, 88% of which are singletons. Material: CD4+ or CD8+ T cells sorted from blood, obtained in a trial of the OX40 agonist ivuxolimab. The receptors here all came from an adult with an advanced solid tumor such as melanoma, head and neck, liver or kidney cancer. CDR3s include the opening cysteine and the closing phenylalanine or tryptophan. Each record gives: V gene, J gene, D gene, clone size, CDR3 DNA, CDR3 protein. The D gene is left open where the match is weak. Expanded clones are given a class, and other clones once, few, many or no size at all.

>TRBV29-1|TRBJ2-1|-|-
TGCAGCGTTCGTTGGAATGAGCAGTTCTTC
CSVRWNEQFF
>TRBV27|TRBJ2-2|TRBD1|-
TGTGCCAGCAGTTTAACAGGGGGCAGGTACACCGGGGAGCTGTTTTTT
CASSLTGGRYTGELFF
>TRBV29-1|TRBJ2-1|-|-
TGCAGCGCTCCGAGCCCCGAAGAGAATGAGCAGTTCTTC
CSAPSPEENEQFF
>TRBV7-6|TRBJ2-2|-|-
TGTGCCAGCAGCCCGGACATAGGCACCGGGGAGCTGTTTTTT
CASSPDIGTGELFF
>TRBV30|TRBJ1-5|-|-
TGTGCCTGGAGTGAGTTCAGGGGAAATCAGCCCCAGCATTTT
CAWSEFRGNQPQHF
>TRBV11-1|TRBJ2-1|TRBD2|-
TGTGCCAGCAGTTCTTTTTCCGGGACTAGCCTCAATGAGCAGTTCTTC
CASSSFSGTSLNEQFF
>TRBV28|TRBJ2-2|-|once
TGTGCCAGCAATATACAGGGAGACACCGGGGAGCTGTTTTTT
CASNIQGDTGELFF
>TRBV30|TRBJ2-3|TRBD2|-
TGTGCCTGGATTAAGACCTCCGGGACTAGATCCATTCTAAGCACAGATACGCAGTATTTT
CAWIKTSGTRSILSTDTQYF
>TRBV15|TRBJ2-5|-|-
TGTGCCACCAGAGAGTGGATACAAGAGACCCAGTACTTC
CATREWIQETQYF
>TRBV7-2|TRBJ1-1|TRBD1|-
TGTGCCAGCAGCTTAGCTTCCCAGGGGGCTGAAGCTTTCTTT
CASSLASQGAEAFF
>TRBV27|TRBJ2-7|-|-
TGTGCCAGCAGTTTCCCAAATACCAGGGGCTACGAGCAGTACTTC
CASSFPNTRGYEQYF
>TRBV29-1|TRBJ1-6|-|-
TGCAGCGTGATGGACGGGAATTCACCCCTCCACTTT
CSVMDGNSPLHF
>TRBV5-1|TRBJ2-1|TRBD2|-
TGCGCCAGCCAGCTTGAAGCGGGAGTAAGTGAGCAGTTCTTC
CASQLEAGVSEQFF
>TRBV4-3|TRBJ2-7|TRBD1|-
TGCGCCAGCAGCCAAGATCCCGGGACAGGGAGTTACGAGCAGTACTTC
CASSQDPGTGSYEQYF
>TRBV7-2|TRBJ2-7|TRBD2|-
TGTGCCAGCAGCTTACCCGGACTAGCGGGGGGGCGCGAGCAGTACTTC
CASSLPGLAGGREQYF
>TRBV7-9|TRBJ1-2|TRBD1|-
TGTGCCAGCAGCTTAGCGGGGACAGGGGATATCGTTAACTATGGCTACACCTTC
CASSLAGTGDIVNYGYTF
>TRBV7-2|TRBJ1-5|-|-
TGTGCCAGCAGCTCTTTACAGGGTGATCAGCCCCAGCATTTT
CASSSLQGDQPQHF
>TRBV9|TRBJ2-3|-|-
TGTGCCAGCAGCGCCGGAGGGGGGCCCGATACGCAGTATTTT
CASSAGGGPDTQYF
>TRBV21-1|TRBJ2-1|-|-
TGTGCCAGCAGCAAAGAAGTTGACAATGAGCAGTTCTTC
CASSKEVDNEQFF
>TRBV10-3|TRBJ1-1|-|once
TGTGCCATCAGTGAAGGGGCGTGGACTGAAGCTTTCTTT
CAISEGAWTEAFF
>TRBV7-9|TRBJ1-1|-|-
TGTGCCACCCGGGGGCCTGCGGCTGAAGCTTTCTTT
CATRGPAAEAFF
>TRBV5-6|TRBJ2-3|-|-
TGTGCCAGCAGCTTGGCCGGGGAGACAGATACGCAGTATTTT
CASSLAGETDTQYF
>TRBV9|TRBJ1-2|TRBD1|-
TGTGCCAGCAGCGTACGGGACAGTTTTCTCTATGGCTACACCTTC
CASSVRDSFLYGYTF
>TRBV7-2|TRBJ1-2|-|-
TGTGCCAGCAGCTTCGACTCGGGACCCCCCTACACCTTC
CASSFDSGPPYTF
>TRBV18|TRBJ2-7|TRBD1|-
TGTGCCAGCTCACCACCGGGACAGGGGTTCTACGAGCAGTACTTC
CASSPPGQGFYEQYF
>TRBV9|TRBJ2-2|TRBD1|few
TGTGCCAGCAGCGTAGGGAGATGGGGACAGGGGAACACCGGGGAGCTGTTTTTT
CASSVGRWGQGNTGELFF
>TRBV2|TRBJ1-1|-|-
TGTGCCAGCAGTGATGTGGGCGGACAGCCCATGAACACTGAAGCTTTCTTT
CASSDVGGQPMNTEAFF
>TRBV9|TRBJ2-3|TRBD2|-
TGTGCCAGCAGCGTAGCTACCTTAGCGGGGGGGCCTAATACGCAGTATTTT
CASSVATLAGGPNTQYF
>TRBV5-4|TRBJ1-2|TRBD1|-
TGTGCCAGCAGCACAGGGGGTGGCTACACCTTC
CASSTGGGYTF
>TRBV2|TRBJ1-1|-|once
TGTGCCAGCAAGGTATGGGACGAGAACACTGAAGCTTTCTTT
CASKVWDENTEAFF
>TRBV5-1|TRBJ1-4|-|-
TGCGCCAGCAGACCCGGGACAACTAATGAAAAACTGTTTTTT
CASRPGTTNEKLFF
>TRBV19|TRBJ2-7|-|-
TGTGCCAGTAGTATCGGCCACTCCTACGAGCAGTACTTC
CASSIGHSYEQYF
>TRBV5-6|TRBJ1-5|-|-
TGTGCCAGCAGCTTTTGGGGTAGCAATCAGCCCCAGCATTTT
CASSFWGSNQPQHF
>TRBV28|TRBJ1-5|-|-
TGTGCCAGCCGGATCAAGACAGGTTATAGCAATCAGCCCCAGCATTTT
CASRIKTGYSNQPQHF
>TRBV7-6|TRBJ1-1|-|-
TGTGCCAGCAGCCGCAATCCTGAGAACACTGAAGCTTTCTTT
CASSRNPENTEAFF
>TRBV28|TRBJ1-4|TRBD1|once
TGTGCCAGCAGTCCTCCGGGACAGCCAAATGAAAAACTGTTTTTT
CASSPPGQPNEKLFF
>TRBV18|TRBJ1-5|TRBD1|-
TGTGCCAGCTCACAGACAGGGCTCAATCAGCCCCAGCATTTT
CASSQTGLNQPQHF
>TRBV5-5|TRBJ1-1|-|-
TGTGCCAGCAGCCCCGTCTTGAACACTGAAGCTTTCTTT
CASSPVLNTEAFF
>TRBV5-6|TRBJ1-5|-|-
TGTGCCAGCAGCTTGGGGCCTACAGGGAGTAGGTATCAGCCCCAGCATTTT
CASSLGPTGSRYQPQHF
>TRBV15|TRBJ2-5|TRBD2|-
TGTGCCACCAGCAGAGACTGGCGGGAGGGAGTTGAGACCCAGTACTTC
CATSRDWREGVETQYF
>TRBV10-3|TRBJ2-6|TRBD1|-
TGTGCCACCGGGACAGGCCAAGGTGGGGCCAACGTCCTGACTTTC
CATGTGQGGANVLTF
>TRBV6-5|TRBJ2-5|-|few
TGTGCCAGCAGTTACAGGGAGACCCAGTACTTC
CASSYRETQYF
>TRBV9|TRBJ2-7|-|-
TGTGCCAGCAGCGTAGACGGGGTCGGCCACTACGAGCAGTACTTC
CASSVDGVGHYEQYF
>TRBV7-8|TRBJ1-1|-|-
TGTGCCAGCAGCCAACCCCGGTGGGCGCAAGAAGCTTTCTTT
CASSQPRWAQEAFF
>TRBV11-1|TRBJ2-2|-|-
TGTGCCAGCAGCTTATGGCAGGGCGGCACCGGGGAGCTGTTTTTT
CASSLWQGGTGELFF
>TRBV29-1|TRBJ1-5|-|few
TGCAGCGTTACAACCATTGATAGCAATCAGCCCCAGCATTTT
CSVTTIDSNQPQHF
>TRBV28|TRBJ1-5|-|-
TGTGCCAGCAGTCAAACAGGACTTAGCAATCAGCCCCAGCATTTT
CASSQTGLSNQPQHF
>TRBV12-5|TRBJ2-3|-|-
TGTGCTAGTGGTTTGCATGCAGATACGCAGTATTTT
CASGLHADTQYF
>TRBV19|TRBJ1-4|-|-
TGTGCCAGTAGTAGACCAACCTCTGGGGAAAAACTGTTTTTT
CASSRPTSGEKLFF
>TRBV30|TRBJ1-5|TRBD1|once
TGTGCCTGGAGTGTACACATTCCCGGGACAGGGGGCGGTCAGCCCCAGCATTTT
CAWSVHIPGTGGGQPQHF
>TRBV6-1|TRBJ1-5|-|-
TGTGCCAGCAGCACAACCGGAGGGCCGGATCAGCCCCAGCATTTT
CASSTTGGPDQPQHF
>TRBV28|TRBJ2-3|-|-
TGTGCCAGCAGTGGGCTGGATACGCAGTATTTT
CASSGLDTQYF
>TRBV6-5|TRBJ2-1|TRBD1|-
TGTGCCAGCAGCCAGACAGGGCCTTACTACAATGAGCAGTTCTTC
CASSQTGPYYNEQFF
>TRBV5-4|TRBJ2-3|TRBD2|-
TGTGCCAGCAGCCCCGGGGAGGGTAGCACAGATACGCAGTATTTT
CASSPGEGSTDTQYF
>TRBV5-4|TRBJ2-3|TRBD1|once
TGTGCCAGCAGCGAGGACAGGGGCGCAGATACGCAGTATTTT
CASSEDRGADTQYF
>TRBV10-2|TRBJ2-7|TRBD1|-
TGCGCCAGCTGCCTTCGACAGGGATCGGAGCAGTACTTC
CASCLRQGSEQYF
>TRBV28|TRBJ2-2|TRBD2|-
TGTGCCAGCAGTTTATTAGAGCTAGCGGGGTACACCGGGGAGCTGTTTTTT
CASSLLELAGYTGELFF
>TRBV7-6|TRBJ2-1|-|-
TGTGCCAGCAGGCCTACTGGGGTGAATGAGCAGTTCTTC
CASRPTGVNEQFF